These 3 T cell receptor beta chains were sequenced from one sample in a study of shared clonotypes between healthy human individuals. Libraries were prepared by immunoSEQ multiplex PCR; TCRdb keeps only in-frame clonotypes and omits some of them. The repertoire holds about 2 million clones, with roughly 94% as singletons. Specimen: naive CD4+ T cells sorted from blood. The subset here: CD45RA+ positively selected. The receptors derive from a man aged 18 to 35 in good health.

The V and J genes are TRBV19 and TRBJ2-3, with 10 bases fitting TRBD2. Germline trimming cut 7 bases from V and 4 bases from J; bases unmatched to any gene: 2. Germline V gene data show CDR1 as LNHDA and CDR2 as SQIVND (reference sequence). CDR3 size: 13 residues. The CDR3 nucleotides read TGTGCCAGTAAACTAGCGGGGTCAGATACGCAGTATTTT. This gives the protein CASKLAGSDTQYF.

V and J are TRBV18 and TRBJ1-2, with unresolved D. Germline CDR1 is KGHSH and CDR2 is LQKENI. The CDR3 is 13 residues long. The germline V and J ends were trimmed by 4 bases and 6 bases, with 12 bases remaining between them. In DNA form, the CDR3 reads TGTGCCAGCTCACTTGGGTTAAATGATGGCTACACCTTC. Its translation: CASSLGLNDGYTF.

The V and J genes are TRBV5-4 and TRBJ2-4; D remains ambiguous. The CDR3 extends over 13 amino acids. Germline loops: CDR1 SGHNT, CDR2 YYREEE (reference sequence). Between the trimmed V and J ends, which lost 3 bases and 7 bases, there was a span of 11 bases. The CDR3 DNA is TGTGCCAGCAGCTCCTCAAGGGCGAACATTCAGTACTTC. Encoded protein: CASSSSRANIQYF.